A selection of T cell receptor beta chains follows, all from one sample in a study of CD8+CD57+ T cells in acquired aplastic anemia. Each CDR3 protein is one row after TCRdb ran MiXCR on the reads. This sample has roughly 81,000 distinct CDR3 sequences; around 42% occur once, and the top ten carry about 68%. The specimen sequenced was sorted CD4+, CD8+, or CD8+CD57+ T cells (not recorded which) from PBMCs. Receptors were obtained from a human donor in good health, serving as a control. Each CDR3 is given with its conserved first and last residue. D genes are given only for firm matches. Clone sizes are given selectively: once, few, many, or a class where the clone is expanded.

V gene,clone size,J gene,D gene,CDR3 DNA,CDR3 protein
TRBV7-2,many,TRBJ1-5,TRBD1,TGTGCCAGCAGCTTAGGACAGGGGGTCCAGCCCCAGCATTTT,CASSLGQGVQPQHF
TRBV9,many,TRBJ2-3,-,TGTGCCAGCAGCGTAGGGGGAGAACTTGACACAGATACGCAGTATTTT,CASSVGGELDTDTQYF
TRBV25-1,few,TRBJ1-2,-,TGTGCCAGCAGTGAACCCGGGAGGGATAACTATGGCTACACCTTC,CASSEPGRDNYGYTF
TRBV9,-,TRBJ1-4,-,TGTGCCAGCAGCGTAGAGGGATATACTGGAAAACTGTTTTTT,CASSVEGYTGKLFF
TRBV28,-,TRBJ1-2,TRBD1,TGTGCCAGCAGAGCAGGGGGCTATGGCTACACCTTC,CASRAGGYGYTF
TRBV29-1,-,TRBJ1-5,-,TGCAGCGTTAGGATTAGCAATCAGCCCCAGCATTTT,CSVRISNQPQHF
TRBV15,-,TRBJ1-3,-,TGTGCCACCAGCAGAGATTCAAGCCCCGGAAACACCATATATTTT,CATSRDSSPGNTIYF
TRBV19,many,TRBJ2-7,TRBD1,TGTGCCAGTAGTACGGGGACAGGTTACGAGCAGTACTTC,CASSTGTGYEQYF
TRBV19,-,TRBJ2-3,TRBD2,TGTGCCAGTAAGTCCCTAGCGGGGGGGCGCACAGATACGCAGTATTTT,CASKSLAGGRTDTQYF
TRBV7-6,-,TRBJ2-1,-,TGTGCCAGCAGCTTAGACAGGTTGCAGTTCTTC,CASSLDRLQFF
TRBV7-8,many,TRBJ2-1,-,TGTGCCAGCATCTCCGAGGGACTCGACAATGAGCAGTTCTTC,CASISEGLDNEQFF
TRBV9,-,TRBJ1-5,-,TGTGCCAGCAGCGTTCAGGGTGCGCGGCAGCCCCAGCATTTT,CASSVQGARQPQHF
TRBV29-1,-,TRBJ2-5,-,TGCAGCGTAGACGACACCCAAGAGACCCAGTACTTC,CSVDDTQETQYF
TRBV7-2,many,TRBJ2-7,TRBD1,TGTGCCAGCAGCTTATTACTCGGGACAGTCTACGAGCAGTACTTC,CASSLLLGTVYEQYF